The entry below gives a single T cell receptor beta chain sequence along with its context. This specimen comes from a study of blood T cell repertoires in COVID-19. Whole-study context: Collection of acute and convalescent COVID-19 samples took place in the United States, Italy and Spain. Nucleic acid was either cDNA or gDNA, and it came from T cells, B-cell-depleted T cells, or PBMCs.

The CDR3 sequence is 13 residues long. Per the germline V gene, CDR1 is LGHDT and CDR2 is YNNKEL (reference sequence). V gave up 0 bases and J gave up 4 bases, with 3 bases separating them. In the source study's methods: Estimates of nucleated cell counts were drawn from the amplification of reference gene primers. Measured with immunoSEQ multiplex PCR; TCRdb has only the in-frame clones, and not every one. Clone size and V and J calls were adopted from that table, with D and trimming inferred from the DNA. The sample yields 150,000 to 200,000 clones, about three quarters seen once. The sequenced material came from peripheral blood. The clonotype comes from a woman older than 75 with active or convalescent COVID-19. The rearrangement uses TRBV3-1 (or the pseudogene TRBV3-2) and TRBJ2-2; D not resolved. The CDR3 is CASSQDSTGELFF. The DNA of the CDR3 is TGTGCCAGCAGCCAAGATAGCACCGGGGAGCTGTTTTTT.